Sequencing of this TCR beta chain was carried out in a study of shared clonotypes between healthy human individuals. The assay was immunoSEQ multiplex PCR, and TCRdb's table has in-frame clones only and misses some. The data contain more than 2 million clones, 90% to 95% of them singletons. Naive CD8 cells comprised CD45RO-negative, CCR7-positively selected cells, excluding terminally differentiated effector memory CD45RA+ cells. For this clone: Its antigen is not known.

CDR3 length: 12 amino acids. Trimming cost V 10 bases and J 5 bases, with 14 bases left between them. Per germline, CDR1 WSHSY and CDR2 SAAADI. Whole-study results and caveats: Lower generation probabilities were found for non-shared clonotypes than for those shared by all four donors.

J is TRBJ1-1 and V is TRBV10-2; no reliable D call. This clonotype was sampled from a man between 18 and 29 years old in good health. Some clones in this sample may be carry-over from other donors' samples. Specimen: naive CD8+ T cells from PBMCs. CDR3 in DNA: TGCGCCACCGCTTTTGGTGAGACTGAAGCTTTCTTT. This gives the protein CATAFGETEAFF.